This is a list of T cell receptor beta chains from one sample in a study of CD8 T cells in Susac syndrome. TCRdb reprocessed the immunoSEQ multiplex PCR reads with MiXCR, giving one entry per CDR3 protein. The data show about 400,000 distinct CDR3 sequences, with 75% to 90% seen just once and 0.09% to 0.15% held by the top ten. Sequenced sample: CD8+ T cells from PBMCs. The receptors shown here come from a human donor with multiple sclerosis. Each CDR3 is given with its conserved first and last residue. Fields, in order: D gene, V gene, clone size, J gene, CDR3 DNA, CDR3 protein. The D gene is left open where the match is weak. Some rows mark clone size as missing; the rest say once, few, many or name a class of expanded clone.

>TRBD1|TRBV29-1|NA|TRBJ1-1
TGCAGTGACGACAGGGGAGGAAACACTGAAGCTTTCTTT
CSDDRGGNTEAFF
>NA|TRBV29-1|NA|TRBJ1-1
TGCAGCGTCGAGGCAGGGGCCACTGAAGCTTTCTTT
CSVEAGATEAFF
>NA|TRBV2|NA|TRBJ2-1
TGTGCCAGCAGTGAAGCATTGGATGAGCAGTTCTTC
CASSEALDEQFF
>TRBD1|TRBV5-4|NA|TRBJ1-4
TGTGCCAGCAGCGGGGTGACCGGGACAGAAGGTGAAAAACTGTTTTTT
CASSGVTGTEGEKLFF
>NA|TRBV9|NA|TRBJ2-1
TGTGCCAGCAGCGTAGAGGGCAATGAGCAGTTCTTC
CASSVEGNEQFF
>NA|TRBV2|NA|TRBJ2-7
TGTGCCAGCAGAGCCTACGAGCAGTACTTC
CASRAYEQYF
>TRBD2|TRBV6-5|NA|TRBJ2-1
TGTGCCAGCAGTTACACATATAGGACTAGCGGGATCTCCTACAATGAGCAGTTCTTC
CASSYTYRTSGISYNEQFF
>NA|TRBV5-4|NA|TRBJ2-7
TGTGCCAGCAGCTTGGCGGGGACAAAATACGAGCAGTACTTC
CASSLAGTKYEQYF
>TRBD2|TRBV4-1|NA|TRBJ2-3
TGCGCCAGCAGCCGGCGACTAGCGGGGTTTCCGGGGACGCAGTATTTT
CASSRRLAGFPGTQYF
>TRBD2|TRBV3-1|NA|TRBJ2-5
TGTGCCAGCAGCCAAGGTTTCTTGGGACTAGCATCACAAGAGACCCAGTACTTC
CASSQGFLGLASQETQYF
>TRBD1|TRBV27|NA|TRBJ2-7
TGTGCCAGCAGTTTATCCGGCAGGGGGCACGAGCAGTACTTC
CASSLSGRGHEQYF
>TRBD1|TRBV5-1|NA|TRBJ2-7
TGCGCCAGCAGGTATGGGACAGACTCCTACGAGCAGTACTTC
CASRYGTDSYEQYF
>NA|TRBV2|NA|TRBJ2-1
TGTGCCAGCCAGAATGCGGGGAGCTCCTACAATGAGCAGTTCTTC
CASQNAGSSYNEQFF
>NA|TRBV27|NA|TRBJ1-6
TGTGCCAGCAGTTTACGAGAGGGACCGCCACACTATAATTCACCCCTCCACTTT
CASSLREGPPHYNSPLHF
>NA|TRBV9|NA|TRBJ2-3
TGTGCCAGCAGCGTAGGCTCAGATACGCAGTATTTT
CASSVGSDTQYF
>NA|TRBV10-3|NA|TRBJ1-1
TGTGCCATCAGTGAGAGAGGACAGCTGAACACTGAAGCTTTCTTT
CAISERGQLNTEAFF
>NA|TRBV6-1|once|TRBJ2-2
TGTGCCAGCAGTGAACTCCAGGGCCCGAACACCGGGGAGCTGTTTTTT
CASSELQGPNTGELFF
>TRBD1|TRBV9|NA|TRBJ1-1
TGTGCCAGCAGCGTGGGGACAGGGGGCTACCAAGACACTGAAGCTTTCTTT
CASSVGTGGYQDTEAFF
>TRBD2|TRBV4-2|few|TRBJ2-3
TGTGCCAGCAGCCAAGAACTAGCGGGGGGCACAGATACGCAGTATTTT
CASSQELAGGTDTQYF
>TRBD1|TRBV6-1|NA|TRBJ2-1
TGTGCCAGCAGTGAATTAGCCGGGACAGGGGACAATGAGCAGTTCTTC
CASSELAGTGDNEQFF
>NA|TRBV5-1|NA|TRBJ2-6
TGCGCCAGCAGCCAGGCCGAAGGAGGGGCCAACGTCCTGACTTTC
CASSQAEGGANVLTF
>NA|TRBV30|NA|TRBJ1-5
NA
CAWSVFGAGFGQPQHF
>NA|TRBV6-1|few|TRBJ2-3
TGTGCCAGCACCCCCCGGCTAGCTAGCACAGATACGCAGTATTTT
CASTPRLASTDTQYF